This T cell receptor beta chain came from a study of T-cell reconstitution after alpha-beta-depleted transplantation in children. Germline CDR1 and CDR2: MNHNS and SASEGT. The CDR3 runs 12 residues. V dropped 4 bases and J dropped 6 bases, with 7 bases sitting between them. This clonotype was observed a few times. The authors prepared the TCRbeta library with unique molecular identifiers. In TCRdb, the PCR reads were re-called with MiXCR into one record per CDR3 protein. Of approximately 520,000 distinct CDR3 sequences detected, around a third appear once; the ten largest clones hold roughly 2.5%. This TCR derives from a human donor who donated a stem cell graft to a child with aplastic anemia. The source was PBMCs from the stem cell graft donor, collected from the stem cell graft. The chain recombines TRBV6-1 with TRBJ2-1; weak D call: TRBD2 (5 bases). Here the CDR3 reads CASSALANEQFF. The CDR3, as DNA: TGTGCCAGCAGTGCTCTAGCCAATGAGCAGTTCTTC.